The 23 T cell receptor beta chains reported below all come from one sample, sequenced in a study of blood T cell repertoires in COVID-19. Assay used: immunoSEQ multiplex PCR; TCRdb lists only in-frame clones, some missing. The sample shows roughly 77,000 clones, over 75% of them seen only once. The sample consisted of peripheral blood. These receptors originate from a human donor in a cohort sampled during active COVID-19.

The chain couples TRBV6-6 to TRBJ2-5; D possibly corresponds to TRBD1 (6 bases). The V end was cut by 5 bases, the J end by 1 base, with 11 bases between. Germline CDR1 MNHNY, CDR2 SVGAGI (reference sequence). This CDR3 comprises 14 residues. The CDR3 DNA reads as TGTGCCAGCAGTCGTTGGGGGCCCCAAGAGACCCAGTACTTC. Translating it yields CASSRWGPQETQYF.

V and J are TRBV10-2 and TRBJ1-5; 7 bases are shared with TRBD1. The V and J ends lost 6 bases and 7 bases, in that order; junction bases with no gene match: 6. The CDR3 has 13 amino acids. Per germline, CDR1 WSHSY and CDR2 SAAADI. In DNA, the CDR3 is TGCGCCAGCAGCGAAGACAGGGTCCAGCCCCAGCATTTT. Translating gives CASSEDRVQPQHF.

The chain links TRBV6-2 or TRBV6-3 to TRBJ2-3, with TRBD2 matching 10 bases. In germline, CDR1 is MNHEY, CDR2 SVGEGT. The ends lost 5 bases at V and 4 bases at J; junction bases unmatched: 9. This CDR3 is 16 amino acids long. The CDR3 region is CASSPYLAGDPDTQYF. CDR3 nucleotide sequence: TGTGCCAGCAGTCCCTATCTAGCGGGGGATCCAGATACGCAGTATTTT.

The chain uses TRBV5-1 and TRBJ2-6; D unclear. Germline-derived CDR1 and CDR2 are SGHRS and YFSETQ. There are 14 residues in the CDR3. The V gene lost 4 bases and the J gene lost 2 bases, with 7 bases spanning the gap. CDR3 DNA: TGCGCCAGCAGCAGAGATACTGGGGCCAACGTCCTGACTTTC. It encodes CASSRDTGANVLTF.

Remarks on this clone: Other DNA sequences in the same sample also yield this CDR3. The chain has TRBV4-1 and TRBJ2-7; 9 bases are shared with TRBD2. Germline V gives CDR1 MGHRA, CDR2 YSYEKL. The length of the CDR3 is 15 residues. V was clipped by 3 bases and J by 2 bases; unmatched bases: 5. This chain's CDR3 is CASSQGSGGPYEQYF. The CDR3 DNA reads TGCGCCAGCAGCCAGGGTAGCGGGGGCCCCTACGAGCAGTACTTC.

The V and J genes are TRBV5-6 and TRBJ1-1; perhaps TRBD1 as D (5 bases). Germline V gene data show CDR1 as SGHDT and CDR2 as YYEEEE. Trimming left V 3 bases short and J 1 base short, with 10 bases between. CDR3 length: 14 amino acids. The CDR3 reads CASSSLDTNTEAFF. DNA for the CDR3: TGTGCCAGCAGCTCACTGGACACGAACACTGAAGCTTTCTTT.

The CDR3 region has the DNA TGTGCCAGCAGCCCCTGGGGCAGGGGGACCTACGAGCAGTACTTC. Its protein product is CASSPWGRGTYEQYF. The V gene is TRBV5-4, the J gene TRBJ2-7; TRBD1 agrees at 7 bases. The CDR3 has 15 amino acids. CDR1 and CDR2 from the germline V gene are SGHNT and YYREEE (reference sequence). V gave up 4 bases and J gave up 2 bases; unmatched junction bases: 9.

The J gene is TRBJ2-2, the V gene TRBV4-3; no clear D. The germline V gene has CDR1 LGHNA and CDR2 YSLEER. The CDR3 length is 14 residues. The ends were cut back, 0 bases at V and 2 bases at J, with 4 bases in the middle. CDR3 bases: TGCGCCAGCAGCCAAGACACAAACACCGGGGAGCTGTTTTTT. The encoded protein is CASSQDTNTGELFF.

The CDR3 region has the DNA TGTGACCGCACGCGGACAGGCCACAATCAGCCCCAGCATTTT. It translates to CDRTRTGHNQPQHF. The V and J genes are TRBV6-5 and TRBJ1-5; 7 bases agree with TRBD1. The CDR3 totals 14 residues. Germline CDR1 MNHEY, CDR2 SVGAGI.

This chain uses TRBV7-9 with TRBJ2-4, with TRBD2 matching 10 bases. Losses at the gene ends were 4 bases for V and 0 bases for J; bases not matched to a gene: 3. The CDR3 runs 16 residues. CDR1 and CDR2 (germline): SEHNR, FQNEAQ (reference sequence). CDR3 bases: TGTGCCAGCAGCTCTAGCGGGGGTATAGCCAAAAACATTCAGTACTTC. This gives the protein CASSSSGGIAKNIQYF.

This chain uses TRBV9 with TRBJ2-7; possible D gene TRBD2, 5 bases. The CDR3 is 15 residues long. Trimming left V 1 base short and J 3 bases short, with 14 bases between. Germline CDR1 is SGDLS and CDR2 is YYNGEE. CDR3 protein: CASSVREIGFYEQYF. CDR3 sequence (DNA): TGTGCCAGCAGCGTAAGGGAGATCGGGTTCTACGAGCAGTACTTC.

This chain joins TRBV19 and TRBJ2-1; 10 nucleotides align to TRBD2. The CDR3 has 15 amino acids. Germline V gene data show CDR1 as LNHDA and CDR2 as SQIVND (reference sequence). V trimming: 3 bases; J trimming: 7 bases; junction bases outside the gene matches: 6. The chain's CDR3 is CASSILAGGLNEQFF. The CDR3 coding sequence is TGTGCCAGTAGTATTTTAGCGGGGGGATTGAATGAGCAGTTCTTC.

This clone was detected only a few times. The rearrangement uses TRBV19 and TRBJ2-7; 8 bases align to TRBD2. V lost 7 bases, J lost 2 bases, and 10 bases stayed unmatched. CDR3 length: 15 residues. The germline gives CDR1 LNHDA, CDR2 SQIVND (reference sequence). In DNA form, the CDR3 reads TGTGCCAGTACCCCCCGGGCGGGGGGAACCTACGAGCAGTACTTC. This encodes CASTPRAGGTYEQYF.

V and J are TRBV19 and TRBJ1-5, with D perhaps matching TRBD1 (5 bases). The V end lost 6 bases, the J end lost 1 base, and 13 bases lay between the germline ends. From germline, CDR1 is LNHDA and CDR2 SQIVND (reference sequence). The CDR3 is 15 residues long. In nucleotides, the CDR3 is TGTGCCAGTAGGTTGGGGCACCTAAGCAATCAGCCCCAGCATTTT. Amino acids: CASRLGHLSNQPQHF.

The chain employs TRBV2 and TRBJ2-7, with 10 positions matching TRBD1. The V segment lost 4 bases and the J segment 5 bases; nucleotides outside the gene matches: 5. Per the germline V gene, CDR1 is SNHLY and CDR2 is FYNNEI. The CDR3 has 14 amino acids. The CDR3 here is CASSGDRGYHEQYF. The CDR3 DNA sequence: TGTGCCAGCAGTGGGGACAGGGGTTACCACGAGCAGTACTTC.

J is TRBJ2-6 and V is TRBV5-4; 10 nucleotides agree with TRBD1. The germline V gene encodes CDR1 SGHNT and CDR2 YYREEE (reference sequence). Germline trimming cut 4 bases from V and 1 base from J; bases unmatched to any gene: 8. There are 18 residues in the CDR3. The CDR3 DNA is TGTGCCAGCAGCGCCCGACAGGGGGCGCGTTCTGGGGCCAACGTCCTGACTTTC. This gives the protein CASSARQGARSGANVLTF.

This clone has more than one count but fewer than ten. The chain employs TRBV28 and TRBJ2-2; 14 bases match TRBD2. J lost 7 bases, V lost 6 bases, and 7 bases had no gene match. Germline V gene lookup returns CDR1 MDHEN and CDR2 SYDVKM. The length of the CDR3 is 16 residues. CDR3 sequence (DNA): TGTGCCAGCAGGGGACTAGCGGGGGACAGGGTCGGGGAGCTGTTTTTT. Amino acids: CASRGLAGDRVGELFF.

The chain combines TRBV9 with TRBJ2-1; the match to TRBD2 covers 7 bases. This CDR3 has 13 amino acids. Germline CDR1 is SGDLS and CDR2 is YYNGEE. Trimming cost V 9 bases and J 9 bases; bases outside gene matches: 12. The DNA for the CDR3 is TGTGCCACCAGTCGACTAGCTAGCGGTGAGCAGTTCTTC. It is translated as CATSRLASGEQFF.

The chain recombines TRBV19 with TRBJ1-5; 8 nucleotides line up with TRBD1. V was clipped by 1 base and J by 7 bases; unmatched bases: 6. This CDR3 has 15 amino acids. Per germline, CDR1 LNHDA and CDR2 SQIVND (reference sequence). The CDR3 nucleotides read TGTGCCAGTAGTATAGGGGGAGACAGGGGCCAGCCCCAGCATTTT. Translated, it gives CASSIGGDRGQPQHF.

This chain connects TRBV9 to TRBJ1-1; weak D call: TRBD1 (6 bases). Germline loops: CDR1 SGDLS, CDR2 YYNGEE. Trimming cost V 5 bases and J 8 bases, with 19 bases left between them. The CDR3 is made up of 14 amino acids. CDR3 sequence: CASSLQGSPFEAFF. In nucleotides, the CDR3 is TGTGCCAGCAGTTTACAGGGATCTCCGTTCGAAGCTTTCTTT.

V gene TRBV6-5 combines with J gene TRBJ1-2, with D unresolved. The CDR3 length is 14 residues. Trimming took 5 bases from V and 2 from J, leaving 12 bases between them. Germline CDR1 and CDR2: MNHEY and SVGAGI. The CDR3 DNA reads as TGTGCCAGCAGTAGATCAGACGGGAACTATGGCTACACCTTC. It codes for CASSRSDGNYGYTF.

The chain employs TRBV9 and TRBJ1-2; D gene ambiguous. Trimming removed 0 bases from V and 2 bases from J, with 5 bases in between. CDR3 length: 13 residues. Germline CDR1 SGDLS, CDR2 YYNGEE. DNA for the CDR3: TGTGCCAGCAGCGTAGCACAGAACTATGGCTACACCTTC. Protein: CASSVAQNYGYTF.

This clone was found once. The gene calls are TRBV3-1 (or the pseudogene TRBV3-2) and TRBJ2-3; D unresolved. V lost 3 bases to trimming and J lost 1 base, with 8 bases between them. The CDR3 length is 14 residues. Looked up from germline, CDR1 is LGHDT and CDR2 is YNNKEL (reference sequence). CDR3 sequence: CASSQFLGTDTQYF. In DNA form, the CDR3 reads TGTGCCAGCAGCCAGTTTCTCGGCACAGATACGCAGTATTTT.